Given below is one TCR beta chain in context. There is no known antigen for this receptor. No base quality values were provided; no much bigger clone lies one nucleotide off. The cohort comprised 670 or so healthy bone marrow donors. At the time of sampling, all cohort members were nominally healthy, though unrecorded immune exposures were likely present. The donor tested CMV seropositive and was one of the 289 seropositive cohort members. Each donor provided a peripheral blood sample, and peripheral blood mononuclear cells were used for TCR beta sequencing. The Qiagen DNeasy Blood Extraction Kit was used to extract genomic DNA from the blood cell samples. These data belong to a study of cytomegalovirus exposure and HLA in healthy donors (dated by TCRdb to 2016 to 2017). Background on the whole study: According to an earlier analysis of around 600 of the donors, 150 million to 200 million T cells yielded 100 million or so unique TCR beta sequences and 276 Gb of sequence data. An early release covering some 640 HLA-typed donors comprised roughly 300 gigabases of sequencing data and around 80 million unique TCR sequences. Class I and class II HLA loci were covered by the typing at four-digit resolution. Typing coverage differed by locus: A, B, C, DRB1 and DQB1 were typed in roughly 629-630 donors, DQA1 in 500 to 550, DPA1 in approximately 600, and DPB1 in 400 to 490. The aim of the study was to test whether cataloging public T cell receptors could identify signatures of past pathogen exposure. A separate validation cohort of about 110 different subjects was used in addition to the approximately 670-subject first cohort. A later genetic analysis took genome-wide SNP genotypes for about three fifths of the roughly 670 donors and used that subset as a discovery cohort. To predict cytomegalovirus infection status, the study combined high-throughput TCR immunosequencing, statistical association of individual TCRs with disease status, and machine learning. Alongside the repertoire data, information on donor age, sex, ethnicity and CMV serostatus was compiled. Among the roughly 400 genotyped donors, around 81% belonged to the genetic ancestry cluster associated with self-reported Caucasian donors. The study profiled the T cell repertoires of 500 to 800 subjects by immunosequencing and related them to cytomegalovirus serostatus. The later analysis used no new phenotypic data to find candidate immune exposures, relying instead on TCR beta sequences and their occurrence across donors. An earlier analysis of 587 of the donors applied high-throughput TCR beta sequencing to assess whether each TCR beta V gene segment acted as functional or pseudogenic. About five DR-DQ haplotypes were treated as single units for association and clustering because of strong linkage in the cohort. A later analysis re-examined previously published TCR beta repertoires from 610 or so donors and added high-resolution HLA genotyping to investigate patterns of TCR occurrence. Across 398 genotyped donors of the cohort, an average of approximately 200,000 unique TCR beta nucleotide sequences per donor were sequenced, and around 19% of those sequences were non-productive. All discovery cohort repertoires had been generated on a single sequencing platform.

Points the paper makes about the study in general: The cohort was sequenced for TCR beta chains only, and without alpha or paired-chain data the features that could be detected were limited. CMV serostatus was the only immune exposure information available for the cohort. In vitro tests confirmed that a few of the cytomegalovirus-associated TCR beta chains recognize cytomegalovirus antigens. Most CMV-associated TCR beta chains appeared to be HLA-restricted in a later analysis, and the HLA associations seemed to be driven largely by CMV exposure. According to a later analysis, parvovirus B19, influenza, CMV and Epstein-Barr virus appeared linked to several top co-occurrence clusters. Because some donors lacked HLA typing at each locus, the association tests relied only on the typed subset. A cluster of highly shared sequence variants was judged likely to be a technical artifact of the sequencing pipeline. Most TCR sequences were seen in very few donors, while some public TCRs were found in many individuals. According to a later genetic analysis, donors in an Asian-associated ancestry cluster had fewer N-insertions in productive TCRs than the approximately 630-donor mean. Assigning TCR associations to individual alleles was difficult when HLA alleles, especially DR and DQ, strongly co-occurred. The classifier was reported to diagnose cytomegalovirus status with high specificity and sensitivity in both the original and validation cohorts. In a later analysis, TCR association rates were found to vary across HLA loci, with the most associated TCRs seen for DRB1 alleles and the fewest for HLA-C alleles. Linkage disequilibrium might explain the correlated functional status among segregating V segments, but an unknown experimental factor could not be excluded. A later analysis found that HLA-associated TCR beta chains were more clonally expanded and had lower generation probabilities than equally common non-associated chains. A further reported finding was that TCR beta sequences accurately predicted the HLA-A and HLA-B alleles for most subjects in the first cohort. Some IMGT-functional V segments, including TRBV6-2 and TRBV6-3, could not be told apart with the 87-base-pair reads, so those segments were excluded. Approximately 16 rarely observed V segments, including chromosome 9 orphons, were excluded from the earlier analysis of about 500 of the donors because counts were too low. The study gave a list of 150 to 200 TCR beta chains associated with cytomegalovirus. In a later genetic analysis, a missense DCLRE1C variant was associated with V-gene and J-gene trimming of TCR beta chains, and the association was replicated in an independent cohort. The authors suggested that the approach could potentially be extended to other disease states and immunological phenotypes. The presence/absence analyses assumed that sequencing depth was roughly uniform across donors, and that assumption may not be true. An earlier analysis of around 540 of the donors showed that most TCR beta V segments appeared in productive rearrangements either about 90% or about 30% of the time, which broadly matched IMGT annotations. At a false discovery rate of 0.05, a later analysis linked fewer than 20,000 TCR beta sequences to specific HLA alleles.

The junction shows trimming of 5 bases on V and 4 bases on J, and the gene matches do not reach 8 bases of it. CDR1 and CDR2 were assigned from the germline V gene as SGHAT and FQNNGV. Measured from the cysteine to the phenylalanine, the CDR3 is 15 residues long. Of the read, only the CDR3 DNA is kept; its 45 bases are in frame from base 1. Receptor amplification or capture employed the immunoSEQ multiplex PCR assay. For the multiplex PCR, a mixture combining 60 forward primers for TCR Vbeta segments and 13 reverse primers for TCR Jbeta segments was used. A multiplex PCR assay on genomic DNA amplified the CDR3 region of rearranged TCR beta genes. The amplified TCR beta libraries were sequenced on the Illumina HiSeq System as 87-base-pair reads. The source study handled its data this way. A later analysis tallied 80 million to 95 million unique TCR beta chains across the 640 or so repertoires, and around 12 million of those chains were shared by two or more donors. A nearest-neighbor algorithm error-corrected the raw reads and collapsed the reads into unique sequences, merging closely related sequences to remove PCR and sequencing errors. To assign V, D and J gene segments, CDR3 sequences were aligned to IMGT reference sequences. For a sequence to be retained, at least a six-nucleotide match to both a V gene segment and a J gene segment was required. A rearrangement counted as productive if the CDR3 had no stop codons and remained in frame with V and J, and every other rearrangement counted as non-productive. CDR3 was defined according to IMGT convention as the region running from the second conserved V-encoded cysteine to the conserved J-encoded phenylalanine. The earlier analysis of about 560 of the donors excluded any sequence lacking an unambiguous match to a single V gene segment. An earlier analysis of approximately 590 of the donors classified V segments as functional when productive rearrangements were above 56.7% and as segregating when the standard deviation between donors was above 5%. To diagnose cytomegalovirus status from the catalog of TCR beta chain sequences, a statistical classification framework was built. In a later analysis, TCR nucleotide sequences were compared against IMGT/GENE-DB human TR gene sequences so that V and J genes could be assigned. In a later analysis, CDR3 sequences and most-parsimonious VDJ recombination scenarios were assigned using the TCRdist pipeline. In a later analysis, each TCR beta chain was defined by its CDR3 amino acid sequence together with its V-gene family, and reads without a unique V-gene family were excluded. To address suspected cross-contamination and a sequencing artifact, a later analysis removed roughly 640 highly shared, low-generation-probability nucleotide sequences. A later analysis calculated a clonal expansion index for each public chain from normalized within-repertoire ranks of inferred template counts. A later analysis computed generation probabilities with a VDJ recombination model fitted to out-of-frame rearrangements, and checked the results against IGoR. A later analysis scored TCR-TCR, TCR-HLA and TCR-CMV co-occurrence with hypergeometric tests, applying a repertoire-size bias correction to TCR pairs. False discovery rates were estimated in a later analysis by permuting HLA or CMV assignments 20 times. In a later analysis, co-occurring TCRs were grouped using DBSCAN, and TCRdist sequence similarity was added for clustering within HLA-allele-positive subsets. Repertoires with fewer than 30,000 or more than 120,000 public chains were left out of co-occurrence clustering, as were a handful of repertoires with anomalous nucleotide sharing. TCRdb mirrors the immuneACCESS table, restricted to in-frame sequences. Some clones are absent from its copies; in checked studies, under half trace to an unresolved V gene, and the reason for the others is unknown. V, J and clone size reflect that table, while D and trimming were determined from the DNA. Across this sample there are roughly 130,000 clones, with around 66% seen only once. Around 8.8% of the sample is held by the ten biggest clonotypes.

The source is a woman in her 40s in good health and CMV-seropositive. The rearranged chain carries TRBV11-2 and TRBJ2-1, and 7 junctional nucleotides match TRBD2. Sequenced input: PBMCs. CDR3 sequence: CASSLRSGIYNEQFF. In nucleotides, the sequence is TGTGCCAGCAGCCTCCGCAGCGGGATTTACAATGAGCAGTTCTTC.